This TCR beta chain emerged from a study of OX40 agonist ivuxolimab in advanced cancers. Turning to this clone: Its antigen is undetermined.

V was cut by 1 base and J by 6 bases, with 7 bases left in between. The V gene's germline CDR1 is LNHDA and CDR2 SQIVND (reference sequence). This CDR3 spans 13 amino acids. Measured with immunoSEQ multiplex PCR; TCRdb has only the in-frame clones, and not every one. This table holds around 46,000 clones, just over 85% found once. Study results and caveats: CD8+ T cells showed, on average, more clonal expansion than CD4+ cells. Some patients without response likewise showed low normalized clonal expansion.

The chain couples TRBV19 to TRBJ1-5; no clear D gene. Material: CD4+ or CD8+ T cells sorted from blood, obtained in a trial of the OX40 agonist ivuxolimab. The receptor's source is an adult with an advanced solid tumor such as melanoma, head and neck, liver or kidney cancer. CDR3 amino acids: CASSIGASQPQHF. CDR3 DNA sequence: TGTGCCAGTAGTATAGGGGCGAGTCAGCCCCAGCATTTT. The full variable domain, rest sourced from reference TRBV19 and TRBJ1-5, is DGGITQSPKYLFRKEGQNVTLSCEQNLNHDAMYWYRQDPGQGLRLIYYSQIVNDFQKGDIAEGYSVSREKKESFPLTVTSAQKNPTAFYLCASSIGASQPQHFGDGTRLSIL.